The source of this T cell receptor (beta chain) is a study of T cell responses to AZD1222 COVID-19 vaccine. TCRdb keeps only in-frame clones here, not all; method: immunoSEQ multiplex PCR. The sample holds about 130,000 clones, about nine tenths seen once. With 3 bases removed from V and 2 bases from J, the gap between germline ends came to 14 bases. CDR1 is SGHAT and CDR2 is FQNNGV in the germline V gene. The CDR3 runs to 16 residues. The TCR was taken from an adult in good health. Sample: peripheral blood, taken on day 0 of MenACWY control vaccination. The chain uses TRBV11-2 and TRBJ1-3; no firm D call. The CDR3 here is CASSLITTGTGNTIYF. In DNA, the CDR3 is TGTGCCAGCAGCTTGATCACAACTGGCACTGGAAACACCATATATTTT. Together with reference TRBV11-2 and TRBJ1-3, the CDR3 gives the full variable domain: EAGVAQSPRYKIIEKRQSVAFWCNPISGHATLYWYQQILGQGPKLLIQFQNNGVVDDSQLPKDRFSAERLKGVDSTLKIQPAKLEDSAVYLCASSLITTGTGNTIYFGEGSWLTVV.